The entry below gives a single TCR beta chain sequence along with its context. The data were taken from a study of T cell responses to AZD1222 COVID-19 vaccine. Germline CDR1 reads MGHDK; CDR2 reads SYGVNS. J was trimmed by 4 bases and V by 8 bases; bases with no gene match: 11. The CDR3 has 14 amino acids. Assay: immunoSEQ multiplex PCR; the TCRdb copy retains only in-frame clones and omits some. This table has 90,000 to 120,000 clones, under 95% appearing once. The material sequenced was peripheral blood, taken 28 days after the second AZD1222 dose. The receptor was derived from an adult who received the AZD1222 COVID-19 vaccine. The chain recombines TRBV25-1 with TRBJ2-7, with 7 nucleotides matching TRBD1. The CDR3 DNA reads TGTGCCAGCGGGTTTGGGGACAGACCGTACGAGCAGTACTTC. This encodes CASGFGDRPYEQYF.